Presented here are 27 T cell receptor beta chains from one specimen sequenced in a study of OX40 agonist ivuxolimab in advanced cancers. Here immunoSEQ multiplex PCR was the method, and the copy in TCRdb shows in-frame clones only, minus some. The profile shows tens of thousands of clones, approximately 80% of them singletons. Sequencing was performed on CD4+ or CD8+ T cells sorted from blood, taken in a trial of the OX40 agonist ivuxolimab. These receptors were collected from an adult with an advanced solid tumor such as melanoma, head and neck, liver or kidney cancer.

The chain links TRBV27 to TRBJ2-7; D gene unclear. V lost 5 bases, J lost 3 bases, and 8 bases lay in between. Germline V gene data show CDR1 as MNHEY and CDR2 as SMNVEV (reference sequence). CDR3 length: 12 residues. CDR3 amino acids: CASSKWGYEQYF. The CDR3 nucleotides are TGTGCCAGCAGTAAATGGGGCTACGAGCAGTACTTC.

The chain couples TRBV11-2 to TRBJ2-1; 14 bases agree with TRBD2. Losses at the gene ends were 5 bases for V and 5 bases for J; bases not matched to a gene: 11. CDR1 SGHAT and CDR2 FQNNGV come from the germline V gene. The CDR3 contains 18 residues. The CDR3 coding sequence is TGTGCCAGCAGCCCTGGGGGGACTAGCGGGGGATGGAACAATGAGCAGTTCTTC. Amino acids: CASSPGGTSGGWNNEQFF.

The rearrangement uses TRBV7-8 and TRBJ2-7; unclear D gene. Trimming stripped 5 bases from V and 0 bases from J, with 14 bases between. The CDR3 covers 15 residues. Germline V gene lookup returns CDR1 SGHVS and CDR2 FQNEAQ. For the CDR3, the DNA is TGTGCCAGCAGCATAAGAGCAGCCCTCTCCTACGAGCAGTACGTC. It specifies CASSIRAALSYEQYV.

This chain joins TRBV28 and TRBJ1-4; 7 bases match TRBD1. Unmatched junction bases numbered 7, after V lost 2 bases and J lost 7 bases. This CDR3 spans 15 amino acids. The germline gives CDR1 MDHEN, CDR2 SYDVKM. The CDR3 DNA reads as TGTGCCAGCAGTTTACCAGCAGGGGGTGGTGAAAAACTGTTTTTT. It specifies CASSLPAGGGEKLFF.

This sequence joins TRBV6-5 and TRBJ1-1; maybe TRBD1 (5 bases). CDR3 length: 14 residues. V was cut by 6 bases and J by 4 bases, with 15 bases left in between. Per germline, CDR1 MNHEY and CDR2 SVGAGI. CDR3 sequence reads: CASSSLNGGTEAFF. CDR3 sequence (DNA): TGTGCCAGCAGCAGCCTGAACGGGGGCACTGAAGCTTTCTTT.

The rearrangement joins TRBV10-3 to TRBJ2-6; 7 bases map to TRBD1. The V and J ends lost 8 bases and 0 bases, in that order; junction bases with no gene match: 7. The germline CDR1 and CDR2 sequences are ENHRY and SYGVKD. The CDR3 is made up of 16 amino acids. The CDR3 DNA reads TGTGCCATCGGGGACAGCGTAAGCTCTGGGGCCAACGTCCTGACTTTC. Translating gives CAIGDSVSSGANVLTF.

The genes are TRBV4-1 and TRBJ1-1; TRBD1 might be the D (5 bases). CDR1 and CDR2 (germline): MGHRA, YSYEKL. This CDR3 is built from 13 residues. V shed 2 bases and J shed 7 bases, with 11 bases lying between them. The CDR3 DNA follows: TGCGCCAGCAGCCAATGGCCGGGGCTTGAAGCTTTCTTT. Protein product: CASSQWPGLEAFF.

This clone occurred a few times. The rearrangement uses TRBV29-1 and TRBJ1-2; 8 bases map to TRBD1. The CDR3 is 12 amino acids. With 7 bases clipped from V and 4 bases from J, the junction kept 5 bases outside the gene matches. CDR1 and CDR2 from the germline V gene are SQVTM and ANQGSEA. The CDR3 protein is CSALTGVYGYTF. CDR3 in DNA: TGCAGCGCTTTGACAGGGGTCTATGGCTACACCTTC.

The V gene is TRBV19, the J gene TRBJ2-2; 9 nucleotides agree with TRBD1. Germline loops: CDR1 LNHDA, CDR2 SQIVND (reference sequence). V shed 10 bases, J shed 6 bases, and the junction held 9 bases outside the gene matches. The CDR3 runs 14 residues. CDR3 amino acids: CATSGDRASGELFF. The CDR3 DNA is TGTGCCACCAGTGGGGACAGGGCGTCCGGGGAGCTGTTTTTT.

The rearrangement joins TRBV30 to TRBJ1-3; 10 bases align to TRBD1. Germline lookup yields CDR1 GTSNPN and CDR2 SVGIG (reference sequence). The ends lost 2 bases at V and 2 bases at J; junction bases unmatched: 15. The CDR3 loop spans 19 amino acids. CDR3 sequence (DNA): TGTGCCTGGAGTTTACAATGGGGGACAGGGGTTCTCACTGGAAACACCATATATTTT. This sequence encodes CAWSLQWGTGVLTGNTIYF.

The chain carries TRBV19 and TRBJ2-5; 8 bases line up with TRBD2. J was trimmed by 4 bases and V by 0 bases; bases with no gene match: 7. Germline V gene sequence: CDR1 LNHDA, CDR2 SQIVND (reference sequence). CDR3 size: 16 residues. CDR3 region: CASSIESRGGRETQYF. CDR3 nucleotides: TGTGCCAGTAGTATAGAGTCACGGGGGGGCCGAGAGACCCAGTACTTC. Filled out from reference TRBV19 and TRBJ2-5, the complete variable domain reads DGGITQSPKYLFRKEGQNVTLSCEQNLNHDAMYWYRQDPGQGLRLIYYSQIVNDFQKGDIAEGYSVSREKKESFPLTVTSAQKNPTAFYLCASSIESRGGRETQYFGPGTRLLVL.

This chain uses TRBV5-1 with TRBJ2-3; 9 bases agree with TRBD2. There are 14 residues in the CDR3. Germline V CDR1 and CDR2: SGHRS, YFSETQ. Germline trimming cut 3 bases from V and 4 bases from J; bases unmatched to any gene: 3. DNA of the CDR3: TGCGCCAGCAGCTGGGGACTAGCATCAGATACGCAGTATTTT. Translation gives CASSWGLASDTQYF.

This sequence joins TRBV5-8 and TRBJ2-7, with D hard to call. V was cut by 0 bases and J by 5 bases, with 6 bases left in between. This CDR3 has 12 residues. CDR1 is SGHTS, CDR2 YDEGEE, per germline. CDR3 residues: CASSLGRDEQYF. In DNA, the CDR3 is TGTGCCAGCAGCTTGGGACGCGACGAGCAGTACTTC.

The chain uses TRBV6-6 and TRBJ2-3, with 8 positions matching TRBD1. This CDR3 is built from 15 residues. Trimming at V came to 5 bases and at J to 3 bases, leaving 7 bases not matched to a gene. Germline CDR1 reads MNHNY; CDR2 reads SVGAGI (reference sequence). CDR3 loop: CASSLRTGKTDTQYF. Here the CDR3 DNA reads TGTGCCAGCAGTCTAAGGACAGGGAAAACAGATACGCAGTATTTT.

V and J are TRBV21-1 and TRBJ1-1; the table's D call, TRBD1, has no DNA check behind it. TRBV21-1 is a pseudogene segment. The CDR3 is 15 amino acids. In DNA form, the CDR3 reads TGTGCCAGCAGCAACACAGGGCACGAGGACACTGAAGCTTTCTTT. Protein: CASSNTGHEDTEAFF.

This chain connects TRBV6-5 to TRBJ1-5, with TRBD1 as a possible D gene (5 bases). Germline V gene lookup returns CDR1 MNHEY and CDR2 SVGAGI. CDR3 size: 15 residues. V shed 2 bases and J shed 6 bases, with 14 bases lying between them. The CDR3 region has the DNA TGTGCCAGCAGTTACGGGGTCAGGGTAGGTCAGCCCCAGCATTTT. Translation: CASSYGVRVGQPQHF.

The V and J genes are TRBV28 and TRBJ1-1; 11 bases fit TRBD1. CDR3 length: 14 residues. The V gene end was trimmed by 3 bases and the J gene end by 4 bases; junction bases not matched to a gene: 1. CDR1 is MDHEN and CDR2 is SYDVKM in the germline V gene. DNA for the CDR3: TGTGCCAGCAGTTTGGGGACAGGGGGCACTGAAGCTTTCTTT. This codes for CASSLGTGGTEAFF. Full variable domain (missing parts from reference TRBV28 and TRBJ1-1): DVKVTQSSRYLVKRTGEKVFLECVQDMDHENMFWYRQDPGLGLRLIYFSYDVKMKEKGDIPEGYSVSREKKERFSLILESASTNQTSMYLCASSLGTGGTEAFFGQGTRLTVV.

The rearrangement links TRBV6-4 to TRBJ1-1; TRBD1 might be the D (6 bases). V lost 7 bases, J lost 4 bases, and 13 bases lay in between. From germline, CDR1 is MRHNA and CDR2 SNTAGT. The length of the CDR3 is 13 residues. The DNA of the CDR3 is TGTGCCAGCAAGGACCCGGGGGCCACTGAAGCTTTCTTT. Its protein is CASKDPGATEAFF.

This chain joins TRBV7-9 and TRBJ1-2, with no clear D. Trimming left V 3 bases short and J 2 bases short, with 13 bases between. The CDR3 covers 15 residues. In germline, CDR1 is SEHNR, CDR2 FQNEAQ (reference sequence). CDR3 DNA: TGTGCCAGCAGCTTTTGGACTGGAGTAAACTATGGCTACACCTTC. It specifies CASSFWTGVNYGYTF.

The chain links TRBV10-3 to TRBJ2-3, with TRBD1 matching 7 bases. Trimming took 4 bases from V and 2 from J; bases not matched to a gene: 6. Germline lookup yields CDR1 ENHRY and CDR2 SYGVKD. This CDR3 region has 15 residues. CDR3 sequence reads: CAISGPTGTTDTQYF. The CDR3 nucleotides are TGTGCCATCAGTGGGCCGACAGGGACCACAGATACGCAGTATTTT.

This clone was detected once. This chain links TRBV4-2 with TRBJ2-7; D ambiguous. CDR3 length: 14 residues. Deletions cut 0 bases from V and 3 bases from J, with 9 bases between. CDR1 is LGHNA, CDR2 YNFKEQ, per germline. The CDR3: CASSQDLDGYEQYV. Here the CDR3 DNA reads TGTGCCAGCAGCCAAGATCTAGACGGCTACGAGCAGTACGTC.

This clone appeared a few times. This chain links TRBV19 with TRBJ1-5; D not resolved. V was shortened by 6 bases and J by 1 base, with 10 bases between the two germline ends. CDR3 size: 14 residues. Germline V CDR1 and CDR2: LNHDA, SQIVND (reference sequence). For the CDR3, the DNA is TGTGCCAGTAGGAGGGTTGCAAGCAATCAGCCCCAGCATTTT. Translating it yields CASRRVASNQPQHF.

This sequence joins TRBV6-5 and TRBJ1-3; D gene uncertain. This CDR3 is built from 11 residues. Looked up from germline, CDR1 is MNHEY and CDR2 is SVGAGI. The ends were cut back, 11 bases at V and 4 bases at J, with 9 bases in the middle. CDR3 sequence: CALRGGNTIYF. CDR3 bases: TGTGCCCTCCGCGGAGGAAACACCATATATTTT.

The chain is built from TRBV28 and TRBJ1-2, with no clear D. The ends were cut back, 4 bases at V and 6 bases at J, with 9 bases in the middle. The CDR3 is 12 amino acids. Looked up from germline, CDR1 is MDHEN and CDR2 is SYDVKM. In nucleotides, the CDR3 is TGTGCCAGCAGTTGGAATCCGGATGGCTACACCTTC. Residues: CASSWNPDGYTF.

The V and J genes are TRBV6-5 and TRBJ2-5; no firm D call. Per germline, CDR1 MNHEY and CDR2 SVGAGI. The ends were cut back, 5 bases at V and 0 bases at J, with 1 base in the middle. The CDR3 covers 11 residues. Here the CDR3 DNA reads TGTGCCAGCAGTCACCAAGAGACCCAGTACTTC. It specifies CASSHQETQYF.

The chain employs TRBV11-3 and TRBJ2-2; a possible D gene is TRBD2 (7 bases). Between the trimmed V and J ends, which lost 1 base and 6 bases, there was a span of 12 bases. This CDR3 contains 15 residues. Germline loops: CDR1 SGHNT, CDR2 YENEEA. CDR3 coding DNA: TGTGCCAGCAGCTTAGTTGCGGGGGCGTCCGGGGAGCTGTTTTTT. This gives the protein CASSLVAGASGELFF. Complete variable domain (other parts from reference TRBV11-3 and TRBJ2-2): EAGVVQSPRYKIIEKKQPVAFWCNPISGHNTLYWYLQNLGQGPELLIRYENEEAVDDSQLPKDRFSAERLKGVDSTLKIQPAELGDSAVYLCASSLVAGASGELFFGEGSRLTVL.

The chain is built from TRBV5-6 and TRBJ1-2; D gene ambiguous. There are 14 residues in the CDR3. The germline CDR1 and CDR2 sequences are SGHDT and YYEEEE. The V and J ends lost 2 bases and 4 bases respectively, with 12 bases between them. The CDR3 protein is CASSFSREGYGYTF. The CDR3 DNA reads as TGTGCCAGCAGCTTCTCGAGAGAAGGCTATGGCTACACCTTC.